This TCR beta chain was observed in a study of cytomegalovirus exposure and HLA in healthy donors. Overall study results and limits: After further analysis at a later stage, roughly 16,000 TCR beta sequences were associated with HLA alleles at 0.05 false discovery rate.

The CDR3 totals 12 residues. CDR1 is MNHEY and CDR2 is SMNVEV in the germline V gene (reference sequence). The junction had 5 bases not matched to a gene; V was cut back by 6 bases and J by 8 bases. Use of 60 Vbeta and 13 Jbeta primers characterized the PCR. Libraries were prepared by immunoSEQ multiplex PCR; TCRdb keeps only in-frame clonotypes and omits some of them. Counted here are about 98,000 clones, nearly 65% occurring once; the ten biggest clones make up approximately 4.3%. Only one count was recorded for this clone. Its target is not known. The receptor comes from a human donor in good health. The V call is TRBV27, the J call TRBJ1-2, with 8 bases identical to TRBD1. The sequenced sample was PBMCs. CDR3 in DNA: TGTGCCAGCAGGGACAGGGTTGGGGGCTACACCTTC. Translated, it gives CASRDRVGGYTF.